Listed here are 5 T cell receptor beta chains from one sample, sequenced in a study of tumor-infiltrating lymphocytes in primary liver carcinoma. Using a constant-region primer together with ProtoScript II reverse transcriptase, TCR beta cDNA was made from 450 to 600 ng of total RNA. Employing slightly modified ARM-PCR, three nested multiplex PCR rounds were run, and these gave rise to the TCR beta libraries. Researchers ran the first two PCR rounds for approximately 10 cycles each with TRBV1-TRBV30 forward primers and a C-beta reverse primer. A single record per CDR3 protein comes from TCRdb applying MiXCR to the multiplex PCR reads. Among about 320,000 distinct CDR3 sequences listed, 65% were seen once. Both blood RNA, taken from unsorted whole blood, and germline DNA were extracted. Sequenced: peripheral blood. The receptors derive from a man aged 35 to 55 with primary liver carcinoma and hepatitis B virus infection.

Worth noting for this clonotype: The conserved phenylalanine or tryptophan is not found at the CDR3 terminus, so this likely reflects a read error. J is TRBJ2-2 and V is TRBV12-3 or TRBV12-4, with 9 bases aligning to TRBD2. This CDR3 has 15 residues. V gave up 10 bases and J gave up 1 base; unmatched junction bases: 7. CDR3 amino acids: CATTLTSGNTGELFS. The CDR3 DNA sequence: TGTGCCACCACCCTGACTAGCGGGAACACCGGGGAGCTGTTTTCT.

This sequence joins TRBV28 and TRBJ1-2, with no clear D. V was clipped by 4 bases and J by 4 bases, with 16 bases between them. Germline-derived CDR1 and CDR2 are MDHEN and SYDVKM. The CDR3 is made up of 15 amino acids. DNA of the CDR3: TGTGCCAGCAGTTCGCGGGGTCAGTACCTCTATGGCTACACCTTC. It codes for CASSSRGQYLYGYTF.

This clonotype was detected ten times or more. The V and J genes are TRBV10-3 and TRBJ2-2, with TRBD1 as a possible D gene (6 bases). Trimming pared 9 bases from V and 0 bases from J, leaving 11 bases between. There are 14 residues in the CDR3. The germline CDR1 and CDR2 sequences are ENHRY and SYGVKD. In nucleotides, the CDR3 is TGTGCCATGACCGGGACAACGAACACCGGGGAGCTGTTTTTT. Its translation is CAMTGTTNTGELFF.

This rearrangement joins TRBV29-1 to TRBJ2-5; weak D call: TRBD1 (6 bases). The J call may be faulty, since TRBJ2-1 better matches the DNA end. The germline V gene has CDR1 SQVTM and CDR2 ANQGSEA. This CDR3 is built from 16 residues. The CDR3 protein is CSVLKGVSKSKETQFF. CDR3 nucleotides: TGCAGCGTCCTTAAGGGGGTCAGCAAGAGCAAAGAGACCCAGTTCTTC.

Points on this clonotype: This clone may be a read error of a much larger clone one base away. The chain combines TRBV4-1 with TRBJ2-7; D is ambiguous. Looked up from germline, CDR1 is MGHRA and CDR2 is YSYEKL. This CDR3 has 16 amino acids. V was trimmed by 3 bases and J by 1 base, leaving 16 bases between them. DNA of the CDR3: TGCGCCAGCAGCCAGGGTCTAGATGCCAGGTCCTACGAGCAGTACTTC. Its protein product is CASSQGLDARSYEQYF.